A single sample gave rise to the 9 T cell receptor beta chains below, sequenced in a study of siplizumab effects on memory and regulatory T cells (dated by TCRdb to between 2017 and 2020). Preparation of the library involved the immunoSEQ multiplex PCR assay. TCRdb mirrors the immuneACCESS table, restricted to in-frame sequences. Some clones are absent from its copies; in checked studies, under half trace to an unresolved V gene, and the reason for the others is unknown. The sample yields around 94,000 clones; roughly nine tenths were counted once. 1.1% of the sample is held by the ten biggest clonotypes. Sequences were obtained from CD4+ T cells sorted from blood. Every receptor here comes from a human donor in good health.

This chain joins TRBV25-1 and TRBJ1-1, with TRBD1 matching over 8 bases. The CDR3 is 14 residues long. Germline V gene data show CDR1 as MGHDK and CDR2 as SYGVNS. J gave up 6 bases and V 4 bases, and 7 bases lay outside the gene matches. CDR3 sequence reads: CASSVGDRGPEAFF. The CDR3 DNA reads TGTGCCAGCAGTGTGGGTGACAGGGGCCCTGAAGCTTTCTTT.

The chain carries TRBV6-5 and TRBJ1-5; 7 nucleotides match TRBD1. CDR1 is MNHEY and CDR2 is SVGAGI in the germline V gene. This CDR3 is built from 14 residues. V was pared by 5 bases and J by 4 bases, with 5 bases of the junction left unmatched. The chain's CDR3 is CASSDNRGNQPQHF. CDR3 bases: TGTGCCAGCAGTGACAACAGGGGTAATCAGCCCCAGCATTTT.

This clone was seen once. The CDR3 reads CASSLPRTDSIAKNIQYF. CDR3 bases: TGTGCCAGCAGCTTGCCTCGGACAGACTCCATAGCCAAAAACATTCAGTACTTC. This chain joins TRBV11-2 and TRBJ2-4, with D maybe TRBD1 (6 bases). V was shortened by 3 bases and J by 0 bases, with 18 bases between the two germline ends. CDR3 size: 18 residues. Germline V gene lookup returns CDR1 SGHAT and CDR2 FQNNGV. Drawing the rest from reference TRBV11-2 and TRBJ2-4, the complete variable domain is EAGVAQSPRYKIIEKRQSVAFWCNPISGHATLYWYQQILGQGPKLLIQFQNNGVVDDSQLPKDRFSAERLKGVDSTLKIQPAKLEDSAVYLCASSLPRTDSIAKNIQYFGAGTRLSVL.

The chain combines TRBV4-2 with TRBJ2-2; D gene unclear. V shed 3 bases and J shed 8 bases, with 16 bases lying between them. CDR3 length equals 15 residues. Germline V gene lookup returns CDR1 LGHNA and CDR2 YNFKEQ. CDR3 nucleotide sequence: TGTGCCAGCAGCCAGTCCGCCCCTCCCGGGGGGGAGCTGTTTTTT. It codes for CASSQSAPPGGELFF.

The CDR3: CASSLNGGGSTDTQYF. CDR3 DNA: TGTGCCAGCAGCTTAAATGGGGGAGGGAGCACAGATACGCAGTATTTT. V usage is TRBV7-3 and J usage is TRBJ2-3, with TRBD2 identical over 7 bases. The J segment lost 0 bases and the V segment lost 1 base, leaving 4 bases of the junction unmatched. The V gene's germline CDR1 is SGHTA and CDR2 FQGTGA. The CDR3 is 16 amino acids.

This chain links TRBV7-9 with TRBJ1-3, with no clear D. The V end was cut by 8 bases, the J end by 0 bases, with 11 bases between. CDR1 is SEHNR and CDR2 is FQNEAQ in the germline V gene (reference sequence). This CDR3 is built from 14 residues. CDR3 coding DNA: TGTGCCAGCGATGACGATGGCTCTGGAAACACCATATATTTT. This sequence encodes CASDDDGSGNTIYF. The variable domain in full, with the rest retrieved from reference TRBV7-9 and TRBJ1-3, is DTGVSQNPRHKITKRGQNVTFRCDPISEHNRLYWYRQTLGQGPEFLTYFQNEAQLEKSRLLSDRFSAERPKGSFSTLEIQRTEQGDSAMYLCASDDDGSGNTIYFGEGSWLTVV.

This chain links TRBV11-2 with TRBJ2-1; TRBD1 might be the D (5 bases). From germline, CDR1 is SGHAT and CDR2 FQNNGV. This CDR3 region has 16 residues. V was cut by 3 bases and J by 4 bases, with 16 bases left in between. The CDR3 sequence: CASSFIKGPIYNEQFF. For the CDR3, the DNA is TGTGCCAGCAGCTTCATTAAGGGGCCCATATACAATGAGCAGTTCTTC.

As regards this clone: Other DNA sequences in this specimen translate into the identical CDR3. The rearrangement links TRBV5-1 to TRBJ1-1, with D tentatively TRBD1 (5 bases). In germline, CDR1 is SGHRS, CDR2 YFSETQ. V was pared by 2 bases and J by 1 base, with 12 bases between. The CDR3 runs to 15 residues. CDR3: CASSFYRPENTEAFF. In DNA form, the CDR3 reads TGCGCCAGCAGCTTCTACAGGCCCGAGAACACTGAAGCTTTCTTT.

The V and J genes are TRBV6-5 and TRBJ2-7; possible D gene TRBD1, 7 bases. Germline CDR1 reads MNHEY; CDR2 reads SVGAGI. V lost 10 bases and J lost 0, with 16 bases in between. This CDR3 contains 14 residues. The CDR3 is CATAGGLSSYEQYF. The CDR3, as DNA: TGTGCCACCGCAGGGGGGCTGAGCTCCTACGAGCAGTACTTC.